The 26 T cell receptor beta chains reported below all come from one sample, sequenced in a study of shared clonotypes between healthy human individuals. Data came from immunoSEQ multiplex PCR; TCRdb stores just in-frame clones and leaves some out. The data contain 640,000 or so clones, 55% to 75% of them singletons. Input material: memory CD4+ T cells sorted from blood. Subset given: CD45RA-negative fraction. These receptor sequences come from a woman aged 25 to 39 in good health.

DNA for the CDR3: TGTGCCTGGAGTACCCGGACAGCTAGCAATGAGCAGTTCTTC. This gives the protein CAWSTRTASNEQFF. The chain links TRBV30 to TRBJ2-1, with a weak D call TRBD1 (6 bases). The germline V and J ends were trimmed by 2 bases and 6 bases, with 14 bases remaining between them. From germline, CDR1 is GTSNPN and CDR2 SVGIG (reference sequence). CDR3 length: 14 residues.

The rearrangement uses TRBV28 and TRBJ2-7; 7 bases agree with TRBD1. The CDR3 contains 13 residues. Germline V CDR1 and CDR2: MDHEN, SYDVKM. Trimming cost V 8 bases and J 3 bases; bases outside gene matches: 7. Written as DNA, the CDR3 is TGTGCCAGCCAAGGGGGCCTTATCTACGAGCAGTACTTC. Translating it yields CASQGGLIYEQYF. Using reference TRBV28 and TRBJ2-7 for the parts outside the CDR3, the full variable domain is DVKVTQSSRYLVKRTGEKVFLECVQDMDHENMFWYRQDPGLGLRLIYFSYDVKMKEKGDIPEGYSVSREKKERFSLILESASTNQTSMYLCASQGGLIYEQYFGPGTRLTVT.

This chain links TRBV4-1 with TRBJ2-7; D gene ambiguous. This CDR3 region has 15 residues. V gave up 0 bases and J gave up 2 bases, with 11 bases separating them. CDR1 and CDR2 from the germline V gene are MGHRA and YSYEKL. The DNA for the CDR3 is TGCGCCAGCAGCCAAGATTTACCAGTTCCCTACGAGCAGTACTTC. This encodes CASSQDLPVPYEQYF.

The chain employs TRBV7-2 and TRBJ1-2; TRBD1 matches 7 bases. V trimming: 0 bases; J trimming: 2 bases; junction bases outside the gene matches: 3. Germline CDR1 is SGHTA and CDR2 is FQGNSA. This CDR3 has 15 amino acids. The CDR3 spells CASSLAPTGNYGYTF. In nucleotides, the CDR3 is TGTGCCAGCAGCTTAGCCCCGACAGGGAACTATGGCTACACCTTC.

The rearrangement links TRBV19 to TRBJ1-2, with TRBD1 matching over 7 bases. Germline assignment: CDR1 LNHDA and CDR2 SQIVND (reference sequence). With V trimmed by 7 bases and J by 5 bases, 10 bases remained unmatched. The CDR3 sequence is 14 residues long. The DNA for the CDR3 is TGTGCCAGTAAACCGGGGACAGCAAATTATGGCTACACCTTC. It specifies CASKPGTANYGYTF.

Concerning this clone itself: A much larger clone sits a single nucleotide away, making a read error possible. This specimen includes other DNA sequences encoding the same CDR3. V usage is TRBV28 and J usage is TRBJ2-7; D not certain. The germline CDR1 and CDR2 sequences are MDHEN and SYDVKM. The CDR3 consists of 12 residues. Trimming took 4 bases from V and 6 from J, leaving 10 bases between them. As DNA, the CDR3 is TGTGCCAGCAGTTCCCCGTCGGGCGAGCAGTACTTC. It codes for CASSSPSGEQYF.

The V gene is TRBV4-1, the J gene TRBJ1-5; D is unclear. Trimming shortened V by 3 bases and J by 10 bases, and 22 bases separated the two germline ends. CDR1 is MGHRA and CDR2 is YSYEKL in the germline V gene. The CDR3 has 16 amino acids. CDR3 bases: TGCGCCAGCAGCCAGGGCCCGGGTCAGGTAATCAATCCCCAGCATTTT. Translating gives CASSQGPGQVINPQHF.

V and J are TRBV7-8 and TRBJ2-5; D is uncertain. Germline V gives CDR1 SGHVS, CDR2 FQNEAQ. CDR3 length: 14 amino acids. V was trimmed by 0 bases and J by 2 bases, leaving 7 bases between them. In DNA form, the CDR3 reads TGTGCCAGCAGCTTAGCACAGACGCAAGAGACCCAGTACTTC. Amino acids: CASSLAQTQETQYF.

The rearrangement links TRBV4-2 to TRBJ2-1; 16 bases agree with TRBD2. The CDR3 is 18 residues long. Looked up from germline, CDR1 is LGHNA and CDR2 is YNFKEQ. V dropped 6 bases and J dropped 7; count of bases not matched to a gene: 12. CDR3 bases: TGTGCCAGCAGTGACTCCGGGACTAGCGGGAGGGCCGAGAATGAGCAGTTCTTC. This gives the protein CASSDSGTSGRAENEQFF.

The chain joins TRBV5-1 to TRBJ1-4, with 10 bases lining up with TRBD1. This CDR3 contains 17 residues. The germline CDR1 and CDR2 sequences are SGHRS and YFSETQ. V shed 6 bases, J shed 3 bases, and the junction held 11 bases outside the gene matches. The CDR3: CASTPGQGYRANEKLFF. CDR3 in DNA: TGCGCCAGCACCCCGGGACAGGGGTATCGAGCTAATGAAAAACTGTTTTTT.

The V call is TRBV4-1, the J call TRBJ2-5, with D possibly being TRBD2 (5 bases). Germline V gives CDR1 MGHRA, CDR2 YSYEKL. This CDR3 spans 15 amino acids. V lost 1 base and J 5 bases, leaving 14 bases between the germline ends. CDR3 DNA: TGCGCCAGCAGCCAAGGCCACGGGGTTCGGGAGACCCAGTACTTC. Translating it yields CASSQGHGVRETQYF.

The V gene is TRBV19, the J gene TRBJ2-7, with a possible D match to TRBD1 (6 bases). V was shortened by 6 bases and J by 3 bases, with 15 bases between the two germline ends. Germline lookup yields CDR1 LNHDA and CDR2 SQIVND (reference sequence). This CDR3 contains 14 residues. The CDR3 DNA follows: TGTGCCAGTAGCCATGACAGGCCCAACTACGAGCAGTACTTC. This gives the protein CASSHDRPNYEQYF. Using reference TRBV19 and TRBJ2-7 for the parts outside the CDR3, the full variable domain is DGGITQSPKYLFRKEGQNVTLSCEQNLNHDAMYWYRQDPGQGLRLIYYSQIVNDFQKGDIAEGYSVSREKKESFPLTVTSAQKNPTAFYLCASSHDRPNYEQYFGPGTRLTVT.

The rearrangement joins TRBV28 to TRBJ2-4, with D possibly TRBD1 on 8 matching bases. The length of the CDR3 is 17 residues. V was cut by 6 bases and J by 1 base, with 19 bases left in between. The germline gives CDR1 MDHEN, CDR2 SYDVKM. The CDR3 loop is CASSLLGQGGAKNIQYF. DNA for the CDR3: TGTGCCAGCAGCCTCCTCGGACAGGGAGGGGCCAAAAACATTCAGTACTTC.

This clone has ten or more counts. DNA for the CDR3: TGTGCCAGCAGCCAAGATGAGTCTAGCCGGCCCCCCAATGAGCAGTTCTTC. This translates into CASSQDESSRPPNEQFF. The J gene is TRBJ2-1, the V gene TRBV4-2, with D possibly matching TRBD2 (5 bases). V was shortened by 0 bases and J by 6 bases, with 18 bases between the two germline ends. The length of the CDR3 is 17 residues. Germline V CDR1 and CDR2: LGHNA, YNFKEQ.

This clone appeared a few times. Other DNA sequences from this sample encode an identical CDR3 as well. The chain carries TRBV5-1 and TRBJ2-7; 9 nucleotides match TRBD1. The CDR3 totals 15 residues. J lost 0 bases, V lost 3 bases, and 4 bases had no gene match. Germline V gene lookup returns CDR1 SGHRS and CDR2 YFSETQ. DNA for the CDR3: TGCGCCAGCAGCTGGGGGGACAGGGACTCCTACGAGCAGTACTTC. This gives the protein CASSWGDRDSYEQYF.

The chain recombines TRBV27 with TRBJ2-1; 8 bases match TRBD2. Germline V gene data show CDR1 as MNHEY and CDR2 as SMNVEV (reference sequence). The CDR3 runs 13 residues. V gave up 8 bases and J gave up 5 bases; unmatched junction bases: 5. CDR3 protein: CASRTSWDNEQFF. The CDR3 DNA follows: TGTGCCAGCCGGACTAGCTGGGACAATGAGCAGTTCTTC.

The chain employs TRBV19 and TRBJ2-6; D may be TRBD2 (6 bases). This CDR3 spans 17 amino acids. The ends were cut back, 6 bases at V and 0 bases at J, with 15 bases in the middle. The germline V gene has CDR1 LNHDA and CDR2 SQIVND (reference sequence). The CDR3 loop reads CASRRRASVSGANVLTF. Written as DNA, the CDR3 is TGTGCCAGTAGACGGAGGGCGAGCGTCTCTGGGGCCAACGTCCTGACTTTC.

The chain has TRBV11-2 and TRBJ1-3; 7 nucleotides line up with TRBD1. V shed 5 bases and J 8 bases; nucleotides not matched to a gene: 6. There are 13 residues in the CDR3. The V gene's germline CDR1 is SGHAT and CDR2 FQNNGV. The CDR3 DNA reads as TGTGCCAGCAGCCTCGGACAGGACTACACCATATATTTT. Its protein is CASSLGQDYTIYF.

This chain links TRBV14 with TRBJ2-1; 9 nucleotides align to TRBD1. The V and J ends lost 4 bases and 8 bases, in that order; junction bases with no gene match: 6. Germline CDR1 and CDR2: SGHDN and FVKESK. The CDR3 loop spans 14 amino acids. Here the CDR3 reads CASSLRDRDYEQFF. Written as DNA, the CDR3 is TGTGCCAGCAGCCTCCGGGACAGGGACTATGAGCAGTTCTTC.

This clone was found a few times. The junction and the germline gene differ at one end; a read error may be behind it. The chain employs TRBV4-1 and TRBJ2-2; D perhaps matches TRBD2 (5 bases). The CDR3 contains 12 residues. The V gene's germline CDR1 is MGHRA and CDR2 YSYEKL. The CDR3 region has the DNA TGCGCCAGCAGCCAAGATCGGACGGAGGTGTTTTTT. It encodes CASSQDRTEVFF.

The chain carries TRBV28 and TRBJ2-7; TRBD1 agrees at 7 bases. This CDR3 is built from 15 residues. With V trimmed by 1 base and J by 4 bases, 7 bases remained unmatched. The germline V gene has CDR1 MDHEN and CDR2 SYDVKM. This CDR3 is CASSLSPGGLYEQYF. The CDR3 coding sequence is TGTGCCAGCAGTTTATCGCCAGGGGGATTGTACGAGCAGTACTTC.

The chain has TRBV5-4 and TRBJ2-3; 10 nucleotides align to TRBD2. CDR3 length: 16 amino acids. Germline V gives CDR1 SGHNT, CDR2 YYREEE (reference sequence). V lost 4 bases and J lost 0; bases outside the gene matches: 5. The CDR3 is CASSPGLAESTDTQYF. The CDR3 DNA reads TGTGCCAGCAGCCCCGGACTAGCGGAAAGCACAGATACGCAGTATTTT.

The genes are TRBV6-5 and TRBJ1-2; TRBD1 aligns across 9 bases. Unmatched junction bases numbered 10, after V lost 6 bases and J lost 5 bases. This CDR3 contains 15 residues. The germline V gene has CDR1 MNHEY and CDR2 SVGAGI. The CDR3 protein is CASRYDPTGGYGYTF. The CDR3 DNA follows: TGTGCCAGCAGATATGACCCGACAGGGGGGTATGGCTACACCTTC.

The chain couples TRBV28 to TRBJ2-1; D call uncertain. Germline assignment: CDR1 MDHEN and CDR2 SYDVKM. V lost 6 bases to trimming and J lost 0 bases, with 15 bases between them. The CDR3 loop spans 16 amino acids. In DNA, the CDR3 is TGTGCCAGCAGGTCCTGGACCCCCGGCTCCTACAATGAGCAGTTCTTC. This sequence encodes CASRSWTPGSYNEQFF.

The genes are TRBV11-2 and TRBJ1-2; 10 bases fit TRBD1. The germline V gene has CDR1 SGHAT and CDR2 FQNNGV. J lost 3 bases, V lost 1 base, and 5 bases had no gene match. The CDR3 is 16 residues long. Here the CDR3 reads CASSLAGQGTYYGYTF. The CDR3 DNA follows: TGTGCCAGCAGCTTAGCGGGACAGGGGACCTACTATGGCTACACCTTC.

This clone was recorded once. This chain connects TRBV11-2 to TRBJ2-7; 7 bases match TRBD1. CDR1 is SGHAT, CDR2 FQNNGV, per germline. CDR3 length: 14 amino acids. The ends lost 1 base at V and 4 bases at J; junction bases unmatched: 4. The CDR3 is CASSLVGQMYEQYF. The DNA of the CDR3 is TGTGCCAGCAGCTTAGTGGGACAGATGTACGAGCAGTACTTC.